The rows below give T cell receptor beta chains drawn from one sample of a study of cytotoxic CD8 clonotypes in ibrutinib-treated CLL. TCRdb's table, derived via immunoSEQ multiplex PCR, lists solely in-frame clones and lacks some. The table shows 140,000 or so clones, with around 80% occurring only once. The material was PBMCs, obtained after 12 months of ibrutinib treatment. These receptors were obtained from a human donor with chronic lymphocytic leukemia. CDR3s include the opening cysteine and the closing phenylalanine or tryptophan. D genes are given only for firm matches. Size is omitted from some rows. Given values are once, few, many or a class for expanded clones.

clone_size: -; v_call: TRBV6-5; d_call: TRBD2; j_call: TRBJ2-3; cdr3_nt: TGTGCCAGCAGTTACGCGACTAGCACGTATTTT; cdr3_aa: CASSYATSTYF
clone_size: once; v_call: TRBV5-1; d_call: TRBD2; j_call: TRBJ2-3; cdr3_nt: TGCGCCAGCAGCTTGGCCCTGGGGAGGGGTACAGATACGCAGTATTTT; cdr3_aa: CASSLALGRGTDTQYF
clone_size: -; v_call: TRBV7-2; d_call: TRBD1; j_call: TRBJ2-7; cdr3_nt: TGTGCCAGCAGCTCGACAGGGCTCGGGCAGTACTTC; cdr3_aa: CASSSTGLGQYF
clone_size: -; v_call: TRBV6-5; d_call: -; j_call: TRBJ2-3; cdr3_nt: TGTGCCAGCAGCAATGGTTCCCCAGATACGCAGTATTTT; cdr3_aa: CASSNGSPDTQYF
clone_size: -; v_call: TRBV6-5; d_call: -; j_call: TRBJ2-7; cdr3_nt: TGTGCCAGCCAGCTCCCAGGGGACAACGAGCAGTACTTC; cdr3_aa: CASQLPGDNEQYF
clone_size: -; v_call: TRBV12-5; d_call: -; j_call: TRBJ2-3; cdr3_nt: TGTGCTAGTGGTTTGGTAGGAGGATCTGATACGCAGTATTTT; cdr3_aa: CASGLVGGSDTQYF
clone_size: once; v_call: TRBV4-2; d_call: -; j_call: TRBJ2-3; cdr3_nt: TGTGCCAGCAGCCAAGGTTACGTAATTGATACGCAGTATTTT; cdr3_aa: CASSQGYVIDTQYF
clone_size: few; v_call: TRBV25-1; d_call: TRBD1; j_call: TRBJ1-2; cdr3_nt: TGTGCCAGCAGTGAATTCCAGGGGGCCTTAGATGGCTACACCTTC; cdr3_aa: CASSEFQGALDGYTF
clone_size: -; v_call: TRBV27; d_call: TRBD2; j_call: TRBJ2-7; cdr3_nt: TGTGCCAGCAGTTTCTATAGCGGGAGGGCCTACGAGCAGTACTTC; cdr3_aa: CASSFYSGRAYEQYF
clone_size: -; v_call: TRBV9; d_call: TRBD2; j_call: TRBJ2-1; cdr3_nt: TGTGCCAGCAGCGCAAGAGCGGGAGGGCCCGGCGATGAGCAGTTCTTC; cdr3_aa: CASSARAGGPGDEQFF
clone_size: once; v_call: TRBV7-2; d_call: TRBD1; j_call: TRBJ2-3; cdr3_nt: TGTGCCAGCAGCTTGGGACAGAGCACAGATACGCAGTATTTT; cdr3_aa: CASSLGQSTDTQYF
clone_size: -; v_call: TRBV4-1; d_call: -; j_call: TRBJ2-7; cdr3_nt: TGCGCCAGCAGCCAGAGGTCGAGGGGGGCCGAGCAGTACTTC; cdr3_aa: CASSQRSRGAEQYF
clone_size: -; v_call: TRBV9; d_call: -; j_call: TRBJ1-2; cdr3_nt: TGTGCCAGCAGCCCTAGTTGGGGTTCTGGCTACACCTTC; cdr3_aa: CASSPSWGSGYTF
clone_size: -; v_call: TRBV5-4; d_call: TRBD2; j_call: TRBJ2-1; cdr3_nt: TGTGCCAGCAGCTCCACCGGGACTAGCGGAATAGGAATTGAGCAGTTCTTC; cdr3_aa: CASSSTGTSGIGIEQFF
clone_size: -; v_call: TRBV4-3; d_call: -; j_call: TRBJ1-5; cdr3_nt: TGCGCCAGCAGCCCAGACACGTCATCTAGCAATCAGCCCCAGCATTTT; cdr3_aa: CASSPDTSSSNQPQHF
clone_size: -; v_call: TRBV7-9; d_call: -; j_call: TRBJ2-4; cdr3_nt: TGTGCCAGCAGCTTAGAAGAGGGTTCCATTCAGTACTTC; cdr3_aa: CASSLEEGSIQYF
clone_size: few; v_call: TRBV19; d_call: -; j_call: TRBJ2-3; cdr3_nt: TGTGCCAGTAGTATGCGGGCCAGGGAGGATACGCAGTATTTT; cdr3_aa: CASSMRAREDTQYF
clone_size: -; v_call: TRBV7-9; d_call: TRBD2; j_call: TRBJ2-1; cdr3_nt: TGTGCCAGCAGCGTTACTAGCGGGAGTGTAAACAATGAGCAGTTCTTC; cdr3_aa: CASSVTSGSVNNEQFF